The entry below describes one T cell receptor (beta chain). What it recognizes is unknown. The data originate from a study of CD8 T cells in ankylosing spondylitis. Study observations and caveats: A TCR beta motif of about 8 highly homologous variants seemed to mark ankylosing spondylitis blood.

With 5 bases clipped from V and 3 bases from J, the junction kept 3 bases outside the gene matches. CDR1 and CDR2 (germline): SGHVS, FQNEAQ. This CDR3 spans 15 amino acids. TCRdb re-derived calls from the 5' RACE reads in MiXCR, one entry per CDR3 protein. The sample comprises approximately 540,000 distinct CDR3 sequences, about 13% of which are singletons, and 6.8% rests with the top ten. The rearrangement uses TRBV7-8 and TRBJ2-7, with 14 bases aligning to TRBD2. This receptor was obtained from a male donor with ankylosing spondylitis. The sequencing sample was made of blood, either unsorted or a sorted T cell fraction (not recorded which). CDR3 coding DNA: TGTGCCAGCAGCCCTGGGACTAGCGGGAGCTACGAGCAGTACTTC. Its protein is CASSPGTSGSYEQYF.